This passage covers 19 T cell receptor beta chains from one sample sequenced in a study of cytotoxic CD8 clonotypes in ibrutinib-treated CLL. Profiled with immunoSEQ multiplex PCR; TCRdb holds only in-frame clones, not every one. Of nearly 300,000 clones listed, less than 85% are singletons. This material consisted of PBMCs, taken at disease progression, from a patient treated with ibrutinib. The origin of the receptors is a human donor with chronic lymphocytic leukemia.

The gene calls are TRBV25-1 and TRBJ2-7; D is perhaps TRBD1 (6 bases). V was trimmed by 8 bases and J by 3 bases, leaving 17 bases between them. CDR1 and CDR2 from the germline V gene are MGHDK and SYGVNS. The CDR3 extends over 14 amino acids. CDR3 sequence (DNA): TGTGCCAGCTCCCGAGGGGGACCACTCTACGAGCAGTACTTC. Translated, it gives CASSRGGPLYEQYF.

The count of this clone is one. The V call is TRBV4-3, the J call TRBJ2-3, with D unclear. Germline V CDR1 and CDR2: LGHNA, YSLEER. The germline V and J ends were trimmed by 0 bases and 9 bases, with 10 bases remaining between them. The CDR3 is made up of 13 amino acids. The DNA of the CDR3 is TGCGCCAGCAGCCAAGATAGCAGAGTAACGCAGTATTTT. It yields the protein CASSQDSRVTQYF.

The J gene is TRBJ2-5, the V gene TRBV29-1, with D unresolved. V dropped 7 bases and J dropped 4 bases, with 19 bases sitting between them. Germline loops: CDR1 SQVTM, CDR2 ANQGSEA. The CDR3 consists of 14 residues. The CDR3 DNA reads as TGCAGCGCCATTGGGCACGGTCTGCGAGAGACCCAGTACTTC. Translation: CSAIGHGLRETQYF.

V is TRBV2 and J is TRBJ2-7, with D hard to call. V was shortened by 6 bases and J by 5 bases, with 17 bases between the two germline ends. CDR3 length: 14 amino acids. CDR1 is SNHLY and CDR2 is FYNNEI in the germline V gene. The CDR3 bases are TGTGCCAGCAGCCCGACCCGGAACACCAACGAGCAGTACTTC. Its translation: CASSPTRNTNEQYF.

The chain combines TRBV6-6 with TRBJ2-2; the D gene is possibly TRBD2 (5 bases). Germline CDR1 MNHNY, CDR2 SVGAGI (reference sequence). The CDR3 consists of 14 residues. Trimming shortened V by 0 bases and J by 8 bases, and 10 bases separated the two germline ends. CDR3 nucleotide sequence: TGTGCCAGCAGTTACTCGACTACCACTGGGGAGCTGTTTTTT. It yields the protein CASSYSTTTGELFF.

The chain couples TRBV6-5 to TRBJ2-2; possible D gene TRBD1, 6 bases. Germline V gene lookup returns CDR1 MNHEY and CDR2 SVGAGI. The CDR3 runs to 13 residues. The ends were cut back, 11 bases at V and 1 base at J, with 11 bases in the middle. This CDR3 reads CACGQLNTGELFF. The CDR3 DNA reads as TGTGCCTGTGGACAGCTGAACACCGGGGAGCTGTTTTTT.

The chain is built from TRBV7-6 and TRBJ2-5; D not certain. The J call may not be correct, given that the DNA end is closer to TRBJ2-7. The CDR3 covers 15 residues. From germline, CDR1 is SGHVS and CDR2 FNYEAQ. CDR3 DNA sequence: TGTGCCAGCAGCTTAGTAGAGGTCAGCTCCTACGAGCAGTACTTC. The encoded protein is CASSLVEVSSYEQYF.

This rearrangement joins TRBV29-1 to TRBJ2-3, with D perhaps matching TRBD1 (6 bases). The germline gives CDR1 SQVTM, CDR2 ANQGSEA. V dropped 6 bases and J dropped 0 bases, with 16 bases sitting between them. The CDR3 has 15 amino acids. In DNA, the CDR3 is TGCAGCGTCCGTAGGCGTACAGGGAGCACAGATACGCAGTATTTT. It translates to CSVRRRTGSTDTQYF.

The genes are TRBV7-9 and TRBJ2-3; tentative D call: TRBD2 (5 bases). V lost 3 bases and J lost 1, with 11 bases in between. The CDR3 covers 15 residues. Germline CDR1 and CDR2: SEHNR and FQNEAQ (reference sequence). The CDR3 DNA follows: TGTGCCAGCAGCTTGGAGGTTGGGCGCACAGATACGCAGTATTTT. Its translation is CASSLEVGRTDTQYF.

The chain combines TRBV25-1 with TRBJ2-7, with a possible D match to TRBD2 (5 bases). This CDR3 contains 17 residues. Trimming took 1 base from V and 0 from J, leaving 16 bases between them. Germline V gene data show CDR1 as MGHDK and CDR2 as SYGVNS. DNA of the CDR3: TGTGCCAGCAGTGAATTGCGGAGGCAGCTTAGCTCCTACGAGCAGTACTTC. Translation gives CASSELRRQLSSYEQYF.

This chain uses TRBV28 with TRBJ1-1; a weak D match, TRBD1 (5 bases). This CDR3 has 12 residues. Trimming removed 6 bases from V and 11 bases from J, with 16 bases in between. CDR1 and CDR2 (germline): MDHEN, SYDVKM. In nucleotides, the CDR3 is TGTGCCAGCAGACTCCCCGGGGCTCCGGCTTTCTTT. Its protein is CASRLPGAPAFF.

V and J are TRBV4-1 and TRBJ1-6, with a weak D call TRBD1 (6 bases). Germline V gives CDR1 MGHRA, CDR2 YSYEKL. V gave up 0 bases and J gave up 0 bases, with 9 bases separating them. This CDR3 contains 17 residues. The CDR3 loop is CASSQDVRGSYNSPLHF. CDR3 bases: TGCGCCAGCAGCCAAGATGTCAGGGGCTCCTATAATTCACCCCTCCACTTT.

This clone was observed once. The V and J genes are TRBV7-2 and TRBJ1-5, with D possibly matching TRBD1 (6 bases). CDR3 length: 16 residues. The V end was cut by 5 bases, the J end by 2 bases, with 16 bases between. Germline lookup yields CDR1 SGHTA and CDR2 FQGNSA. Here the CDR3 reads CASSPQGRGGNQPQHF. In DNA, the CDR3 is TGTGCCAGCAGCCCCCAGGGCAGGGGAGGCAATCAGCCCCAGCATTTT.

The chain recombines TRBV28 with TRBJ1-1; 9 bases match TRBD1. The CDR3 totals 14 residues. The ends lost 2 bases at V and 7 bases at J; junction bases unmatched: 5. Germline loops: CDR1 MDHEN, CDR2 SYDVKM. CDR3 in amino acids: CASSLTRTGDEAFF. The CDR3 region has the DNA TGTGCCAGCAGTTTAACCCGGACAGGGGATGAAGCTTTCTTT.

This clone was counted a few times. This chain uses TRBV18 with TRBJ2-2; 12 bases align to TRBD1. Germline V gives CDR1 KGHSH, CDR2 LQKENI. CDR3 length equals 21 residues. V was pared by 3 bases and J by 6 bases, with 20 bases of the junction left unmatched. CDR3 residues: CASSPPGPPGQGAGEAGELFF. Here the CDR3 DNA reads TGTGCCAGCTCACCGCCCGGGCCACCGGGACAGGGGGCGGGAGAAGCCGGGGAGCTGTTTTTT.

The rearrangement joins TRBV11-3 to TRBJ1-1; D ambiguous. This CDR3 comprises 13 residues. The V and J ends lost 2 bases and 2 bases respectively, with 6 bases between them. Germline V lookup: CDR1 SGHNT, CDR2 YENEEA. The CDR3 reads CASSLYGNTEAFF. The CDR3 nucleotides read TGTGCCAGCAGCTTATACGGAAACACTGAAGCTTTCTTT.

Points on this clone: One junction end disagrees with the germline gene, perhaps due to a read error. The chain joins TRBV2 to TRBJ1-5, with TRBD1 matching over 7 bases. Germline V gene lookup returns CDR1 SNHLY and CDR2 FYNNEI. The CDR3 extends over 16 amino acids. In DNA form, the CDR3 reads TGTGACAGCAGTCCCCAGGCGGGAGGGGGCTTTCAGCCCCAGCATTTT. It codes for CDSSPQAGGGFQPQHF.

This chain connects TRBV14 to TRBJ1-2, with D possibly being TRBD1 (5 bases). Trimming took off 3 bases at V and 5 bases at J, with 16 bases between the two ends. This CDR3 has 15 amino acids. The germline V gene encodes CDR1 SGHDN and CDR2 FVKESK. CDR3 loop: CASSQATGGYYGYTF. The CDR3 DNA sequence: TGTGCCAGCAGCCAGGCGACCGGGGGATATTATGGCTACACCTTC.

The chain combines TRBV2 with TRBJ1-1; D is undetermined. V was trimmed by 5 bases and J by 6 bases, leaving 10 bases between them. Germline V gives CDR1 SNHLY, CDR2 FYNNEI. CDR3 length: 12 amino acids. The CDR3 region is CASSFGEAEAFF. CDR3 DNA: TGTGCCAGCAGTTTTGGGGAAGCTGAAGCTTTCTTT.